This TCR beta chain was retrieved from a study of shared clonotypes between healthy human individuals. This clone showed up many times. Other DNA sequences within the sample encode an identical CDR3. Germline V gives CDR1 MDHEN, CDR2 SYDVKM. Trimming removed 2 bases at V and 1 base at J, with 8 bases between. The length of the CDR3 is 14 residues. TCRdb's copy holds only in-frame clones and misses some; the assay was immunoSEQ multiplex PCR. This table has about 1.1 million clones, approximately 77% appearing once. The chain links TRBV28 to TRBJ1-1; no reliable D call. The sequence came from a young man in good health. Some clones in this sample may be carry-over from other donors' samples. The sequenced sample consisted of memory CD4+ T cells from PBMCs. As to subset: CD45RA-negative fraction. CDR3 DNA: TGTGCCAGCAGTTTAGCCGACGGGAACACTGAAGCTTTCTTT. This sequence encodes CASSLADGNTEAFF. Drawing the rest from reference TRBV28 and TRBJ1-1, the complete variable domain is DVKVTQSSRYLVKRTGEKVFLECVQDMDHENMFWYRQDPGLGLRLIYFSYDVKMKEKGDIPEGYSVSREKKERFSLILESASTNQTSMYLCASSLADGNTEAFFGQGTRLTVV.